The subject of this entry is one T cell receptor (beta chain). Its specificity is not known. The data stem from a study of chemoradiotherapy in HPV16-positive cancers. Study-wide points: Better recurrence-free survival went with HPV-responsive T-cell expansion in HPV16-positive patients.

V shed 8 bases, J shed 4 bases, and the junction held 1 base outside the gene matches. This CDR3 has 13 residues. In germline, CDR1 is WNHNN, CDR2 SYGVQD (reference sequence). Assay used: immunoSEQ multiplex PCR; TCRdb lists only in-frame clones, some missing. The sample carries approximately 35,000 clones, around four fifths recorded once. The sequences come from blood, collected from a patient who underwent chemoradiotherapy. The chain combines TRBV10-1 with TRBJ2-3; 12 positions match TRBD2. This receptor was taken from a human donor with HPV-associated anogenital cancer. In DNA, the CDR3 is TGCGCCAGCGGACTAGCGGGGTCAGATACGCAGTATTTT. The encoded protein is CASGLAGSDTQYF.